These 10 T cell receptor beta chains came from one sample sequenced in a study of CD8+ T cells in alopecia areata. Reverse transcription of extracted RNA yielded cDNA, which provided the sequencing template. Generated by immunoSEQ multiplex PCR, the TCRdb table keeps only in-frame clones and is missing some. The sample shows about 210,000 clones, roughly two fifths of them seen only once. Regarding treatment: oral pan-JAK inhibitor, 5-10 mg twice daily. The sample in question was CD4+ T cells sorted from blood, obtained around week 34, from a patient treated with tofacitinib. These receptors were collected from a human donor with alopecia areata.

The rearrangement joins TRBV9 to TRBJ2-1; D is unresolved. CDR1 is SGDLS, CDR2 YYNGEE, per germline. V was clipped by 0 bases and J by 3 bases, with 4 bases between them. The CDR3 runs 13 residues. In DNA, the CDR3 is TGTGCCAGCAGCGTAGGAGTCTACAATGAGCAGTTCTTC. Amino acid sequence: CASSVGVYNEQFF.

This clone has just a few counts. CDR3 nucleotide sequence: TGTGCCAGGAAGGGGGCTTCGGGATCACCCCTCCACTTT. Translated, it gives CARKGASGSPLHF. This chain connects TRBV2 to TRBJ1-6; 7 bases match TRBD1. The junction had 9 bases not matched to a gene; V was cut back by 9 bases and J by 10 bases. The CDR3 spans 13 residues. CDR1 is SNHLY and CDR2 is FYNNEI in the germline V gene.

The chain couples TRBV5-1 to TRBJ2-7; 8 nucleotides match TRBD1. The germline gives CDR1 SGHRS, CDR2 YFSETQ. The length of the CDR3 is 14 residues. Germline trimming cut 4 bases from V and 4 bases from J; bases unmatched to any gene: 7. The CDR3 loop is CASSTGQGTYEQYF. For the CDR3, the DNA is TGCGCCAGCAGCACCGGACAGGGTACGTACGAGCAGTACTTC.

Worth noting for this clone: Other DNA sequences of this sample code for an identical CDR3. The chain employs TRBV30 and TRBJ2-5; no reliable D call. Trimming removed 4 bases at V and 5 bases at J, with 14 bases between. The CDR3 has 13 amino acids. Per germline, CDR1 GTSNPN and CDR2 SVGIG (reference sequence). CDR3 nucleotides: TGTGCCTGGACCTCTGGCGGAGTCGAGACCCAGTACTTC. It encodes CAWTSGGVETQYF.

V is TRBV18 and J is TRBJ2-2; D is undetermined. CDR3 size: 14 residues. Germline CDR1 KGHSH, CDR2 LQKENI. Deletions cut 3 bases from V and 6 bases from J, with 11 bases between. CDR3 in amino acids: CASSPPPRAGELFF. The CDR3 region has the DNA TGTGCCAGCTCACCGCCCCCTCGGGCCGGGGAGCTGTTTTTT.

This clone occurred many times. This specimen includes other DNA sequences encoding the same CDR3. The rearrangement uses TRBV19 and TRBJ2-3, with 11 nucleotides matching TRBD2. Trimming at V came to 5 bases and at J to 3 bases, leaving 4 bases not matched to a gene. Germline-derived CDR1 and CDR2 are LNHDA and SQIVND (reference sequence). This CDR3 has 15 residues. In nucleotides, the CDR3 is TGTGCCAGTAGTCTTCTAGCGGGAGGAACAGATACGCAGTATTTT. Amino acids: CASSLLAGGTDTQYF.

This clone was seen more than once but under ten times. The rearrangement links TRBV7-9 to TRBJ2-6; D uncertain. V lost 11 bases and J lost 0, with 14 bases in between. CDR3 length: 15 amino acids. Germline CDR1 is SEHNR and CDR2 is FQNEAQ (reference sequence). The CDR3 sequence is CAGMGSFSGANVLTF. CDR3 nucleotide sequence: TGTGCCGGCATGGGGTCGTTCTCTGGGGCCAACGTCCTGACTTTC.

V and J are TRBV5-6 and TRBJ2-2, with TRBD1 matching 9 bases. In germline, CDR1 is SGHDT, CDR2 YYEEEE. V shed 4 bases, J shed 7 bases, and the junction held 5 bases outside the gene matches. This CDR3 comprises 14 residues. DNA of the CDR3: TGTGCCAGCAGCCGACAGGGGGAAGTCGGGGAGCTGTTTTTT. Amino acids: CASSRQGEVGELFF.

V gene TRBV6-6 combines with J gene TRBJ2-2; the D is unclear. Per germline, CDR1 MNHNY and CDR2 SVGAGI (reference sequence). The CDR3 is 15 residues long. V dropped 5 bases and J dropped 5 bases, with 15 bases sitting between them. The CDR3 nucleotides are TGTGCCAGCAGTGATTCCCGCCGTGGGACCGGGGAGCTGTTTTTT. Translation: CASSDSRRGTGELFF.

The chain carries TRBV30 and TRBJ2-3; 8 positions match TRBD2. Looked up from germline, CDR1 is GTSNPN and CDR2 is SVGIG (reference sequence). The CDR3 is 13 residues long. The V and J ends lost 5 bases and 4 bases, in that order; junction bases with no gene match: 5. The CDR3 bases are TGTGCCTGGTCGGTAGCGGGATCAGATACGCAGTATTTT. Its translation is CAWSVAGSDTQYF.